These T cell receptor beta chains were read from a single sample in a study of neoadjuvant anti-PD-1 for oral cavity cancer. TCRdb keeps only in-frame clones here, not all; method: immunoSEQ multiplex PCR. The sample carries under 85,000 clones, 84% recorded once. Source: PBMCs, taken before nivolumab (anti-PD-1) treatment. These receptors were collected from a person aged 40 to 85 with oral cavity squamous cell carcinoma. Both conserved end residues are trimmed from each CDR3. D genes are given only for firm matches.

J: TRBJ1-4; D: -; V: TRBV2; CDR3: ASSDTRANEKLF
J: TRBJ1-5; D: -; V: TRBV30; CDR3: AWSVAGGNQPQH
J: TRBJ1-1; D: TRBD1; V: TRBV29-1; CDR3: SVQDRGAF
J: TRBJ2-5; D: TRBD2; V: TRBV5-1; CDR3: ASQVEGGLAGETQY
J: TRBJ2-1; D: TRBD2; V: TRBV30; CDR3: AWKEQLAGNNEQF
J: TRBJ1-1; D: -; V: TRBV6-1; CDR3: ASRGATENTEAF
J: TRBJ2-7; D: -; V: TRBV7-9; CDR3: ASSHPRVSYEQY
J: TRBJ1-2; D: -; V: TRBV4-1; CDR3: ASSQTDTFYGYT
J: TRBJ2-7; D: TRBD2; V: TRBV27; CDR3: ASSFVAGDLSYEQY
J: TRBJ1-4; D: -; V: TRBV30; CDR3: AWSSQGTEKLF
J: TRBJ2-1; D: -; V: TRBV29-1; CDR3: SVRLGDNEQF
J: TRBJ1-3; D: TRBD1; V: TRBV28; CDR3: ASSLTGEGRGNTIY
J: TRBJ2-7; D: TRBD1; V: TRBV6-4; CDR3: ASSGTRDRVYEQY
J: TRBJ2-1; D: TRBD2; V: TRBV6-5; CDR3: ASSSGLAGGYNEQF
J: TRBJ2-7; D: -; V: TRBV27; CDR3: ASSLFGQPYEQY
J: TRBJ2-2; D: -; V: TRBV10-1; CDR3: ASSDYNPAMGTGELF
J: TRBJ1-1; D: -; V: TRBV20-1; CDR3: SATEREAF